This T cell receptor beta chain was captured in a study of T-cell memory formation after mild COVID-19. Germline V CDR1 and CDR2: SGDLS, YYNGEE. Trimming shortened V by 1 base and J by 14 bases, and 22 bases separated the two germline ends. The CDR3 loop spans 15 amino acids. Amplification by 5'RACE using constant-segment primers produced TCR alpha and TCR beta cDNA libraries that carried sample barcodes and UMIs. One entry per CDR3 protein, called by TCRdb with MiXCR from the 5' RACE reads. The sample has roughly 410,000 distinct CDR3 sequences; more than 20% are singletons. Sequencing input: PBMCs or a T cell subset sorted from them (not recorded which). This TCR derives from an adult woman who had mild COVID-19 (a few samples of this study predate the infection). Cell type and time point are not known. This rearrangement joins TRBV9 to TRBJ2-1; D might be TRBD1 or TRBD2, each matching 5 bases. Here the CDR3 reads CASSVISTFGDPKFF. The CDR3 bases are TGTGCCAGCAGCGTAATATCGACTTTTGGGGACCCTAAGTTCTTC.